This T cell receptor (beta chain) was found in a study of neoadjuvant nivolumab and ipilimumab in lung cancer (dated by TCRdb to the early 2020s). About the full investigation: Nivolumab was administered intravenously at 3 mg/kg on days 1, 15 and 29, and in the combination arm ipilimumab 1 mg/kg was added on day 1 only. The major pathologic response (MPR) rate in the intention-to-treat population in each study arm was designated as the primary trial endpoint. In the trial, under 45 patients with operable NSCLC were treated, of whom 23 were randomized to nivolumab monotherapy and around 20 to nivolumab plus ipilimumab. The study compared TCR repertoires in pretherapy (baseline) peripheral blood with TCR repertoires in tumors resected at surgery after neoadjuvant immune checkpoint blockade. Seven patients had matched pretherapy and resected tumor pairs analyzed, with four treated with nivolumab and three with nivolumab plus ipilimumab. Study-level results and caveats: Pretherapy blood TCR richness correlated positively with richness in tumors resected after neoadjuvant therapy (Spearman R ~ 0.8). Greater TCR richness and clonality were observed in resected tumors than in tumor-adjacent uninvolved lung, and increases were observed in more dual-therapy-treated tumors. A small number of samples was subjected to TCR sequencing. From pretherapy to surgery, increases in tumor T-cell richness and clonality were observed in three of three dual-therapy tumors but in only two of four nivolumab-treated tumors. There was no significant correlation between TCR clonality and pathologic tumor regression, and just a single major-pathologic-response sample was available for the clonality-regression analysis.

The time point label here, explained by the study, means: at surgical resection after neoadjuvant nivolumab +/- ipilimumab. Samples were obtained from the phase 2 randomized NEOSTAR trial, in which neoadjuvant nivolumab or nivolumab plus ipilimumab followed by surgery was tested in operable NSCLC. Libraries came from the immunoSEQ multiplex PCR assay. The published analysis was carried out like this. Repertoires were summarized by richness and clonality, and significantly expanded and contracted clones were identified between pre- and post-therapy samples. Not all clones reach the TCRdb copy of this immuneACCESS table, which keeps in-frame sequences only. Checked studies attribute under half of the gap to unresolved V genes and leave the rest unexplained. V and J calls and clone size are those listed in that table; D and trimming were worked out from the DNA. The sample table contains approximately 29,000 clones; only one count was recorded for about 83% of them. Of the sample, around 5% is held by the ten largest clones.

The table lists this clone with a few counts. This clone's antigen is unknown. No qualities accompany the bases; no much larger clone lies one base away. V and J are truncated by 5 bases and 8 bases respectively, leaving an intervening sequence of 15 bases. CDR1 and CDR2 were assigned from the germline V gene (reference sequence) as LNHDA and SQIVND. Inclusive of the bounding cysteine and phenylalanine, the CDR3 is 13 residues long. The sequence is cut down to CDR3 DNA, 39 bases in frame from base 1. This clonotype was obtained from an adult with non-small cell lung cancer. The chain uses TRBV19 and TRBJ1-1, and TRBD1 may be the D gene, going by 6 matching bases. The specimen was tumor tissue, collected after neoadjuvant nivolumab, alone or with ipilimumab, at or shortly before surgery. The DNA reads TGTGCCAGTAGTTACGGGGGGCTAGGAGAAGCTTTCTTT. This sequence encodes CASSYGGLGEAFF.